This T cell receptor (beta chain) is drawn from a study of T cells in Graves' hyperthyroidism and ophthalmopathy. Uncontrolled infections, other autoimmune diseases, pregnancy or lactation led to exclusion of patients. Trimming took off 4 bases at V and 0 bases at J, with 10 bases between the two ends. Germline values: CDR1 SGHNT, CDR2 YYREEE (reference sequence). The CDR3 extends over 15 amino acids. RNA transcripts provided the source from which TCR beta CDR3 regions were amplified. The HTBI set primed first-round TCR CDR3 RT-PCR. TCRdb recomputed calls from the multiplex PCR reads with MiXCR, one row per CDR3 protein. The table has about 500,000 distinct CDR3 sequences, 16% seen once. This clonotype was detected a few times.

The chain joins TRBV5-4 to TRBJ2-2, with a possible D match to TRBD1 (6 bases). Material: blood. This TCR was recovered from a woman between 18 and 29 years old with Graves' hyperthyroidism. The chain's CDR3 is CASSRGLPNTGELFF. The CDR3 region has the DNA TGTGCCAGCAGCAGGGGGTTACCGAACACCGGGGAGCTGTTTTTT. Supplemented by reference TRBV5-4 and TRBJ2-2, the full variable domain reads ETGVTQSPTHLIKTRGQQVTLRCSSQSGHNTVSWYQQALGQGPQFIFQYYREEENGRGNFPPRFSGLQFPNYSSELNVNALELDDSALYLCASSRGLPNTGELFFGEGSRLTVL.